What follows are 20 T cell receptor beta chains derived from one specimen sequenced in a study of blood T cell repertoires in COVID-19. The assay was immunoSEQ multiplex PCR, and TCRdb's table has in-frame clones only and misses some. The sample comprises a few hundred thousand clones, approximately 77% of which are singletons, and less than 4% rests with the top ten. Sequencing input: peripheral blood. The receptors were sampled from a woman younger than 35 with acute or convalescent COVID-19.

The chain carries TRBV10-3 and TRBJ1-1; possibly TRBD1 for D (5 bases). Trimming stripped 6 bases from V and 1 base from J, with 15 bases between. Germline-derived CDR1 and CDR2 are ENHRY and SYGVKD. The length of the CDR3 is 15 residues. The CDR3 region has the DNA TGTGCCATCAGCCCCGGGGGGGAGGGGAACACTGAAGCTTTCTTT. This gives the protein CAISPGGEGNTEAFF.

This clone was seen only once. V usage is TRBV5-1 and J usage is TRBJ2-5; 9 bases match TRBD1. V lost 0 bases to trimming and J lost 5 bases; unmatched junction nucleotides: 5. This CDR3 has 15 residues. CDR1 and CDR2 from the germline V gene are SGHRS and YFSETQ. CDR3 nucleotides: TGCGCCAGCAGCTTGGAGGGACAGGGCGGGGAGACCCAGTACTTC. Amino acids: CASSLEGQGGETQYF.

The J gene is TRBJ2-7, the V gene TRBV10-3; possibly TRBD2 for D (6 bases). V dropped 11 bases and J dropped 0 bases, with 14 bases sitting between them. Germline CDR1 ENHRY, CDR2 SYGVKD. CDR3 size: 13 residues. The CDR3 is CAARLESSYEQYF. In DNA form, the CDR3 reads TGTGCCGCCAGACTAGAGAGCTCCTACGAGCAGTACTTC.

The rearrangement joins TRBV18 to TRBJ2-5; D may be TRBD2 (7 bases). This CDR3 has 18 amino acids. Trimming removed 0 bases from V and 0 bases from J, with 17 bases in between. CDR1 KGHSH and CDR2 LQKENI come from the germline V gene. The CDR3 sequence is CASSPPLGGGPDQETQYF. The CDR3 DNA reads TGTGCCAGCTCACCACCGTTAGGGGGAGGGCCCGACCAAGAGACCCAGTACTTC.

The gene calls are TRBV5-1 and TRBJ1-1; D unclear. Trimming removed 0 bases from V and 4 bases from J, with 13 bases in between. CDR1 is SGHRS, CDR2 YFSETQ, per germline. The CDR3 runs to 15 residues. The CDR3 loop is CASSLASGGGTEAFF. DNA of the CDR3: TGCGCCAGCAGCTTGGCCTCGGGCGGAGGCACTGAAGCTTTCTTT.

V is TRBV6-5 and J is TRBJ1-1, with TRBD1 matching 9 bases. This CDR3 is 14 amino acids long. CDR1 is MNHEY and CDR2 is SVGAGI in the germline V gene. Trimming removed 6 bases from V and 8 bases from J; junction bases left unmatched: 10. CDR3 sequence reads: CASSRSIDRGEAFF. The CDR3 nucleotides are TGTGCCAGCAGCCGATCAATAGACAGGGGGGAAGCTTTCTTT.

The J gene is TRBJ2-7, the V gene TRBV27; TRBD2 is a possible D gene (6 bases). V dropped 7 bases and J dropped 5 bases, with 21 bases sitting between them. Germline loops: CDR1 MNHEY, CDR2 SMNVEV (reference sequence). The CDR3 has 15 amino acids. In DNA, the CDR3 is TGTGCCAGCAACTCGGGACTCCGTCCGTCCCACGAGCAGTACTTC. It specifies CASNSGLRPSHEQYF.

This clone was detected only once. The chain combines TRBV29-1 with TRBJ1-2; D may be TRBD1 (5 bases). CDR3 length equals 15 residues. Germline V gene lookup returns CDR1 SQVTM and CDR2 ANQGSEA. Between the trimmed V and J ends, which lost 3 bases and 3 bases, there was a span of 17 bases. The CDR3 DNA follows: TGCAGCGTTGAGGCAGCAGGGAAGGCGCACTATGGCTACACCTTC. Its translation: CSVEAAGKAHYGYTF.

The DNA for the CDR3 is TGTGCCAGCAGCTCTATAGACAGGTCGGTAACTGAAGCTTTCTTT. This sequence encodes CASSSIDRSVTEAFF. The chain has TRBV28 and TRBJ1-1, with D possibly being TRBD1 (6 bases). CDR3 length: 15 amino acids. Germline V gives CDR1 MDHEN, CDR2 SYDVKM. V was shortened by 6 bases and J by 5 bases, with 19 bases between the two germline ends.

The chain carries TRBV5-6 and TRBJ2-1; D perhaps matches TRBD2 (6 bases). Trimming shortened V by 4 bases and J by 8 bases, and 7 bases separated the two germline ends. CDR1 and CDR2 (germline): SGHDT, YYEEEE. This CDR3 spans 11 amino acids. CDR3 bases: TGTGCCAGCAGCATAGCGGATGAGCAGTTCTTC. As protein: CASSIADEQFF. Using reference TRBV5-6 and TRBJ2-1 for the parts outside the CDR3, the full variable domain is DAGVTQSPTHLIKTRGQQVTLRCSPKSGHDTVSWYQQALGQGPQFIFQYYEEEERQRGNFPDRFSGHQFPNYSSELNVNALLLGDSALYLCASSIADEQFFGPGTRLTVL.

J is TRBJ2-1 and V is TRBV12-5; 11 nucleotides line up with TRBD1. The V gene's germline CDR1 is LGHNT and CDR2 FRNRAP. The J segment lost 6 bases and the V segment lost 7 bases, leaving 8 bases of the junction unmatched. The CDR3 is made up of 15 amino acids. CDR3 in amino acids: CASAHGQGASNEQFF. DNA for the CDR3: TGTGCTAGTGCCCACGGACAGGGGGCATCCAATGAGCAGTTCTTC.

This CDR3 is CASSLVLVVVNPGGTEAFF. The DNA of the CDR3 is TGTGCCAGCAGCTTGGTATTAGTCGTTGTCAACCCAGGGGGCACTGAAGCTTTCTTT. This chain links TRBV5-5 with TRBJ1-1; the match to TRBD1 covers 7 bases. Per the germline V gene, CDR1 is SGHKS and CDR2 is YYEKEE (reference sequence). Germline trimming cut 0 bases from V and 4 bases from J; bases unmatched to any gene: 18. CDR3 length: 19 residues.

With respect to this clone: Other DNA sequences within the sample encode an identical CDR3. This chain joins TRBV29-1 and TRBJ2-2, with 11 bases fitting TRBD2. From germline, CDR1 is SQVTM and CDR2 ANQGSEA. This CDR3 has 14 amino acids. The J segment lost 1 base and the V segment lost 6 bases, leaving 1 base of the junction unmatched. CDR3 region: CSVGTSGNTGELFF. DNA of the CDR3: TGCAGCGTGGGGACTAGCGGGAACACCGGGGAGCTGTTTTTT.

Remarks on this clone: Its ends do not fully match the called genes, so a read error is possible. The chain combines TRBV7-2 with TRBJ2-2; 8 bases align to TRBD2. Per germline, CDR1 SGHTA and CDR2 FQGNSA. This CDR3 comprises 16 residues. Here the CDR3 reads CASSLIFSGNAGELFF. The CDR3 DNA follows: TGTGCCAGCAGTCTGATCTTTAGCGGGAACGCCGGGGAGCTGTTTTTT. Using reference TRBV7-2 and TRBJ2-2 for the parts outside the CDR3, the full variable domain is GAGVSQSPSNKVTEKGKDVELRCDPISGHTALYWYRQSLGQGLEFLIYFQGNSAPDKSGLPSDRFSAERTGGSVSTLTIQRTQQEDSAVYLCASSLIFSGNAGELFFGEGSRLTVL.

The chain has TRBV5-1 and TRBJ1-1; D unresolved. The germline gives CDR1 SGHRS, CDR2 YFSETQ. The CDR3 runs to 13 residues. Trimming removed 4 bases at V and 8 bases at J, with 15 bases between. CDR3 coding DNA: TGCGCCAGCAGCCCCGGGTGGGTCTTAGAAGCTTTCTTT. Translation: CASSPGWVLEAFF.

V gene TRBV6-1 combines with J gene TRBJ2-7, with 9 positions matching TRBD2. From germline, CDR1 is MNHNS and CDR2 SASEGT. This CDR3 contains 14 residues. V lost 1 base and J lost 3; bases outside the gene matches: 1. The CDR3 sequence is CASSEEAGGYEQYF. The DNA for the CDR3 is TGTGCCAGCAGTGAAGAAGCGGGAGGCTACGAGCAGTACTTC.

The chain recombines TRBV10-2 with TRBJ2-7; 7 bases fit TRBD2. The CDR3 sequence is 15 residues long. Germline V gene data show CDR1 as WSHSY and CDR2 as SAAADI. The J segment lost 0 bases and the V segment lost 1 base, leaving 3 bases of the junction unmatched. The CDR3 spells CASSEFLAGSYEQYF. The CDR3 DNA reads as TGCGCCAGCAGTGAGTTTTTAGCGGGCTCCTACGAGCAGTACTTC.

The chain couples TRBV7-8 to TRBJ2-2; perhaps TRBD2 as D (6 bases). CDR1 and CDR2 (germline): SGHVS, FQNEAQ. The CDR3 is 16 amino acids. The ends were cut back, 2 bases at V and 5 bases at J, with 15 bases in the middle. This chain's CDR3 is CASSLNVGGWTGELFF. Written as DNA, the CDR3 is TGTGCCAGCAGCTTAAATGTGGGAGGCTGGACCGGGGAGCTGTTTTTT.

The V and J genes are TRBV28 and TRBJ1-4; a possible D gene is TRBD1 (6 bases). The CDR3 sequence is 15 residues long. Germline V gene sequence: CDR1 MDHEN, CDR2 SYDVKM. Trimming removed 4 bases at V and 3 bases at J, with 12 bases between. CDR3 DNA: TGTGCCAGCAGTTCCCCAGGGGCCCCTAATGAAAAACTGTTTTTT. Its translation: CASSSPGAPNEKLFF.

The chain employs TRBV6-5 and TRBJ2-7; a possible D gene is TRBD2 (6 bases). CDR3 size: 16 residues. Germline CDR1 and CDR2: MNHEY and SVGAGI. V lost 2 bases to trimming and J lost 2 bases, with 16 bases between them. The CDR3, as DNA: TGTGCCAGCAGTTACGGATTCGACGGAGGGGCCTACGAGCAGTACTTC. Protein: CASSYGFDGGAYEQYF.